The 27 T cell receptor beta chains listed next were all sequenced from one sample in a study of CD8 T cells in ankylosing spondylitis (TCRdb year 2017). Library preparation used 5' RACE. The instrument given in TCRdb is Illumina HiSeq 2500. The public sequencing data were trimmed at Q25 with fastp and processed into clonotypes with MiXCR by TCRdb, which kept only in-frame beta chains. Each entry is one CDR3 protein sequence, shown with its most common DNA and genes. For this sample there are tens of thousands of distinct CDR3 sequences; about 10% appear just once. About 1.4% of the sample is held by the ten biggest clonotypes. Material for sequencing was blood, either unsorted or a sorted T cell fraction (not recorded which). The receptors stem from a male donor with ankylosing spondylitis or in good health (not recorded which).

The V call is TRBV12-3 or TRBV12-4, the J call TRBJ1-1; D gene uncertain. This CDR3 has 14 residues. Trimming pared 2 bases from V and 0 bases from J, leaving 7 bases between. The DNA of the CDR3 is TGTGCCAGCAGTTTACGCGGCCTGAACACTGAAGCTTTCTTT. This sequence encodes CASSLRGLNTEAFF.

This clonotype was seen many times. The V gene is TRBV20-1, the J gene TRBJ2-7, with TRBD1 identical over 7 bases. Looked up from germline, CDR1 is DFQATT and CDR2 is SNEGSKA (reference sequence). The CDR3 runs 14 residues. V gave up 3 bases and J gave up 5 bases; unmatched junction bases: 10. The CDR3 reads CSARHPGGPHEQYF. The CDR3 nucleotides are TGCAGTGCTAGGCACCCAGGGGGTCCTCACGAGCAGTACTTC.

For the CDR3, the DNA is TGTGCCAGCAGCTTAGTGGCCCGCGGGACAGGGAACGGAAACACCATATATTTT. Translation gives CASSLVARGTGNGNTIYF. V usage is TRBV11-2 and J usage is TRBJ1-3, with 9 bases fitting TRBD1. Germline CDR1 and CDR2: SGHAT and FQNNGV. The CDR3 contains 18 residues. The V and J ends lost 1 base and 4 bases, in that order; junction bases with no gene match: 11.

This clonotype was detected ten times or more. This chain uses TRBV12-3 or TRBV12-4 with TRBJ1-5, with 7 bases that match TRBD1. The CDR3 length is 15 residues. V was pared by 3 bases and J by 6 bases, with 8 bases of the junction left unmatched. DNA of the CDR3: TGTGCCAGCAGTTTCCACAGGGGTAGGAGTCAGCCCCAGCATTTT. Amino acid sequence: CASSFHRGRSQPQHF.

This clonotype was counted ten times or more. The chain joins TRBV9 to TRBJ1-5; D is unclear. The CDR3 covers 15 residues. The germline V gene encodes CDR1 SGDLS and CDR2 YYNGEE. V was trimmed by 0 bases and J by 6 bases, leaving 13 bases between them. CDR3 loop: CASSVGVGYSQPQHF. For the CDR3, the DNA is TGTGCCAGCAGCGTAGGAGTCGGCTACAGTCAGCCCCAGCATTTT.

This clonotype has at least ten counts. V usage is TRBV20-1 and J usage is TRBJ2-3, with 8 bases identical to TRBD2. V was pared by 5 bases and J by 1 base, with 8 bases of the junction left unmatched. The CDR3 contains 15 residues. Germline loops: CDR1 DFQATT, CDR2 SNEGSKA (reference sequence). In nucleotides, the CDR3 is TGCAGTGCTGGAGGGGGGCGGGGGGGCACAGATACGCAGTATTTT. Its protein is CSAGGGRGGTDTQYF.

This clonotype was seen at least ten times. The CDR3 loop reads CASSQMSSNQPQHF. The CDR3 DNA follows: TGTGCCAGCAGCCAAATGTCTAGCAATCAGCCCCAGCATTTT. The rearrangement links TRBV3-1 to TRBJ1-5; D not resolved. V was trimmed by 2 bases and J by 0 bases, leaving 5 bases between them. The CDR3 has 14 residues. Per the germline V gene, CDR1 is LGHDT and CDR2 is YNNKEL (reference sequence).

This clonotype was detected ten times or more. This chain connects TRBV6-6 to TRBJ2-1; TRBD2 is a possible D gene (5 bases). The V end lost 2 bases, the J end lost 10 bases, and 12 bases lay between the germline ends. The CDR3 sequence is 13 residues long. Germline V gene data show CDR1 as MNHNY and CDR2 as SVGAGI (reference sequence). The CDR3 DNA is TGTGCCAGCAGTTACCCGGACTTGAAGGAGCAGTTCTTC. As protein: CASSYPDLKEQFF.

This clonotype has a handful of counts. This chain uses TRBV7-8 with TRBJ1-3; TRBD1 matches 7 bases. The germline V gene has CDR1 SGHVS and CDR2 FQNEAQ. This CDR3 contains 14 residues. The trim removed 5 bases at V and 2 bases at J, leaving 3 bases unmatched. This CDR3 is CASSGDRAGNTIYF. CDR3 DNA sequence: TGTGCCAGCAGCGGAGACAGGGCTGGAAACACCATATATTTT.

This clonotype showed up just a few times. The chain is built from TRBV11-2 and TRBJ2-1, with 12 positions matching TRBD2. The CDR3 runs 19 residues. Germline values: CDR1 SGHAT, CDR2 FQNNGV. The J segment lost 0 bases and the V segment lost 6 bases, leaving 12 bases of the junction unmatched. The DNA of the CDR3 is TGTGCCAGCAGAGTAACGGGACTAGCGGGCCCCGGCTCCTACAATGAGCAGTTCTTC. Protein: CASRVTGLAGPGSYNEQFF.

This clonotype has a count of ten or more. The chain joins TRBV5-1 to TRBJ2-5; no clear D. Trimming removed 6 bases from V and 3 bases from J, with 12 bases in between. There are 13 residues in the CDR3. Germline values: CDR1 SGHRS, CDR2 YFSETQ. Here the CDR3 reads CASNTAVEETQYF. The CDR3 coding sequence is TGCGCCAGCAACACGGCCGTGGAAGAGACCCAGTACTTC. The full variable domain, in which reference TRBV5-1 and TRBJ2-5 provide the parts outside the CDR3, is KAGVTQTPRYLIKTRGQQVTLSCSPISGHRSVSWYQQTPGQGLQFLFEYFSETQRNKGNFPGRFSGRQFSNSRSEMNVSTLELGDSALYLCASNTAVEETQYFGPGTRLLVL.

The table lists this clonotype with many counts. The CDR3, as DNA: TGTGCCAGCAGTTACTTAGCGGGGGCTTCCAATGAGCAGTTCTTC. This translates into CASSYLAGASNEQFF. The rearrangement links TRBV6-5 to TRBJ2-1; 9 nucleotides match TRBD2. With V trimmed by 1 base and J by 6 bases, 4 bases remained unmatched. This CDR3 region has 15 residues. Germline CDR1 MNHEY, CDR2 SVGAGI.

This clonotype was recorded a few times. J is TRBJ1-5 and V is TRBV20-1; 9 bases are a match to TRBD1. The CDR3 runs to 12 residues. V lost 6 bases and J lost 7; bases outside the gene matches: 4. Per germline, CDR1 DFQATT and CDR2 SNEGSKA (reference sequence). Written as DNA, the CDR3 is TGCAGTGCGCCTGGACAGGGGCAGCCCCAGCATTTT. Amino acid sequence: CSAPGQGQPQHF.

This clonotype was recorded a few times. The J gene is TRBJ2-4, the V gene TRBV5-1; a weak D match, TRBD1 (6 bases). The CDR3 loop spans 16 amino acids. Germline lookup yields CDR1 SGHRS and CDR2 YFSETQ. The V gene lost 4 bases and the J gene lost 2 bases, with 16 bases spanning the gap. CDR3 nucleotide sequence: TGCGCCAGCAGCCATGCAGGGGATGTGACCAAAAACATTCAGTACTTC. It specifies CASSHAGDVTKNIQYF.

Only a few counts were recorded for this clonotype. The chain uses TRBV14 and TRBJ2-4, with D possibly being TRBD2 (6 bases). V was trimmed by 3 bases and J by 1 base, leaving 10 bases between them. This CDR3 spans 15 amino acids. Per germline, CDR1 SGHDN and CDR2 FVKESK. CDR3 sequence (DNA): TGTGCCAGCAGCCAGCAAGGAGGGGCCAAAAACATTCAGTACTTC. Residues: CASSQQGGAKNIQYF.

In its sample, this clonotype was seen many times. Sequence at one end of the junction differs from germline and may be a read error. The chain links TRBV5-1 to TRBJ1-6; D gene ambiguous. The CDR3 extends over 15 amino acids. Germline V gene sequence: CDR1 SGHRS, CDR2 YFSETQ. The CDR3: CASSLDSEGHSPLHF. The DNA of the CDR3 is TGCGCCAGCAGCTTGGACAGCGAAGGGCATTCACCCCTACACTTT.

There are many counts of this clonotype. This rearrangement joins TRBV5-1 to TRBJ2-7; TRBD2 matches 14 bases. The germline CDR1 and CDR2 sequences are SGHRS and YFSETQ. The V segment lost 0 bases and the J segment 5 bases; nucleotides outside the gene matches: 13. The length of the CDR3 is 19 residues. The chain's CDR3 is CASSLGPLGLAGAWNEQYF. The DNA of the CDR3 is TGCGCCAGCAGCTTGGGCCCCCTGGGACTAGCGGGGGCATGGAACGAGCAGTACTTC.

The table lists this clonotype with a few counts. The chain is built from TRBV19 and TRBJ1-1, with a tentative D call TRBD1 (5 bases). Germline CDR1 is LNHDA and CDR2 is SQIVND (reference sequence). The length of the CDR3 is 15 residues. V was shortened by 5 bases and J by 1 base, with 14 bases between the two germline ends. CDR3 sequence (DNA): TGTGCCAGTAGTCCAGGGTATCAATGGAACACTGAAGCTTTCTTT. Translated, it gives CASSPGYQWNTEAFF.

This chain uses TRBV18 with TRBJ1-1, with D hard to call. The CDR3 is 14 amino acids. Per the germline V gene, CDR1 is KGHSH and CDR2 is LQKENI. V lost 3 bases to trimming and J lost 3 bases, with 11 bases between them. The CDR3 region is CASSPTAWDTEAFF. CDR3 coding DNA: TGTGCCAGCTCACCGACGGCGTGGGACACTGAAGCTTTCTTT.

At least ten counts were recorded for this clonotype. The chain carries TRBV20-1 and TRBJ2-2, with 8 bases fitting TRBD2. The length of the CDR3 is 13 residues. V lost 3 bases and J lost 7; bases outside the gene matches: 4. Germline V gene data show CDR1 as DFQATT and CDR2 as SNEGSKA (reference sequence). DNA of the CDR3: TGCAGTGCTAGCGGGGGGGCCATCGGGGAGCTGTTTTTT. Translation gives CSASGGAIGELFF.

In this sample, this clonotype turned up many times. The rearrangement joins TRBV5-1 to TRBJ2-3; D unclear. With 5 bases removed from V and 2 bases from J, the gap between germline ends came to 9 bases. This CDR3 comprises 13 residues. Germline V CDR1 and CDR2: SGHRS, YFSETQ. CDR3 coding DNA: TGCGCCAGCAGTAGTCAGCCCACAGATACGCAGTATTTT. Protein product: CASSSQPTDTQYF.

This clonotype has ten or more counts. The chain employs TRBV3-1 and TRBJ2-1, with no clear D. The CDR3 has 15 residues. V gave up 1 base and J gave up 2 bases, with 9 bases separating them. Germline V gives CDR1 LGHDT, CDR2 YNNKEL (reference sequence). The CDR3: CASSQGLDPYNEQFF. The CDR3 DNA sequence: TGTGCCAGCAGCCAAGGCCTAGACCCCTACAATGAGCAGTTCTTC.

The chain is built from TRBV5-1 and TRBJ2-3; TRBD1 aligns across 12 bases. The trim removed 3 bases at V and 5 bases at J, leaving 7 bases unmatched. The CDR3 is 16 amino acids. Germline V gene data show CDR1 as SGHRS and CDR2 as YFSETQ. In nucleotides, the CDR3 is TGCGCCAGCAGCTCGAAGGGACAGGGGGCCGGAGATACGCAGTATTTT. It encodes CASSSKGQGAGDTQYF.

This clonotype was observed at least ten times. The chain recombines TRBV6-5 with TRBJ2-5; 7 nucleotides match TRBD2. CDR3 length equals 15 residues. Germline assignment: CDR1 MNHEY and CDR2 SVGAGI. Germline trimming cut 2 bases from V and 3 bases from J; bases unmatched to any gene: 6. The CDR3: CASSYTTGGEETQYF. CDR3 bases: TGTGCCAGCAGTTACACGACGGGGGGTGAAGAGACCCAGTACTTC.

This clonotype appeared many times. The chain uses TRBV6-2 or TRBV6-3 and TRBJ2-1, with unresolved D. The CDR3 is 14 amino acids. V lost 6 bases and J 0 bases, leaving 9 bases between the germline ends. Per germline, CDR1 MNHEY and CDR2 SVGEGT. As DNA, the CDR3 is TGTGCCAGCAGCCGACTCGGCTCCTACAATGAGCAGTTCTTC. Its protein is CASSRLGSYNEQFF.

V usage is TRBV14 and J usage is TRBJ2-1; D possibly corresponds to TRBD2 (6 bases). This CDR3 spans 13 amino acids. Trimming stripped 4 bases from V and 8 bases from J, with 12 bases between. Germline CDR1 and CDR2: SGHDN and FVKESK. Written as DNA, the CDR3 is TGTGCCAGCAGCCCGGTTTGGAGGGATGAGCAGTTCTTC. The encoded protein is CASSPVWRDEQFF.

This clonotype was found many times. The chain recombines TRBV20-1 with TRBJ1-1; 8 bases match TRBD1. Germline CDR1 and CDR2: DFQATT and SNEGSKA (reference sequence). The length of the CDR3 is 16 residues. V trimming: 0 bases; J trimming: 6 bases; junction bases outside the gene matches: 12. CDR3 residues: CSARELGNRGFSEAFF. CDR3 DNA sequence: TGCAGTGCTAGAGAGCTGGGGAACAGGGGGTTTTCTGAAGCTTTCTTT.